This T cell receptor beta chain was recorded in a study of cytomegalovirus exposure and HLA in healthy donors. Findings of the study overall: HLA allele associations emerged for roughly 16,000 TCR beta sequences in a later analysis, at 0.05 false discovery rate. TCR beta V segments were, for the most part, productive about 87% or about 30% of the time in an earlier analysis. Approximately 160 TCR beta chains were listed as cytomegalovirus-associated.

The germline gives CDR1 SGHRS, CDR2 YFSETQ. V shed 5 bases and J 2 bases; nucleotides not matched to a gene: 13. The CDR3 spans 16 residues. Primers: 60 Vbeta forward and 13 Jbeta reverse. The data were produced by immunoSEQ multiplex PCR, yet TCRdb's version contains in-frame clones alone and is incomplete. The sample carries tens of thousands of clones, nearly 80% recorded once. On this clone itself: Its antigen remains unknown.

Sequencing used PBMCs. This chain uses TRBV5-1 with TRBJ2-7; 7 nucleotides align to TRBD1. The clonotype was recovered from a woman aged 40-49 years in good health and CMV-seronegative. The CDR3 protein is CASSHPGQATPYEQYF. The CDR3 DNA reads as TGCGCCAGCAGTCATCCCGGACAGGCGACTCCCTACGAGCAGTACTTC.